The T cell receptor beta chain described here comes from a study of regulatory T cells in long-lasting Graves disease. Arm-PCR with iRepertoire HTBI primers amplified the CDR3 regions for these TCR beta libraries. TCRdb processed the multiplex PCR reads anew with MiXCR; each CDR3 protein has one entry. The sample has 200,000 to 250,000 distinct CDR3 sequences; around 21% are singletons. Study-wide results and caveats: Persistent cases favored TRBV28, TRBJ1-2 and TRBJ2-5. Patients with persistent disease shared 2,500 to 3,500 public clonotypes, outpacing the roughly 1,000 shared by new patients. Analysis covered peripheral blood alone, not thyroid tissue.

Trimming took 7 bases from V and 7 from J, leaving 19 bases between them. The CDR3 is 14 amino acids. The time point denotes: newly diagnosed GD, antithyroid drugs for less than 3 months. PBMC RNA was the source of the TCR library. Doctors identified Graves' disease using the American Thyroid Association guidelines. This clonotype was detected ten times or more. The antigen remains unidentified. This TCR came from a female donor with Graves disease. The gene calls are TRBV12-3 or TRBV12-4 and TRBJ1-2; a weak D match, TRBD1 (6 bases). Specimen: peripheral blood mononuclear cells (PBMCs), collected at new diagnosis, from a patient treated with antithyroid drugs. The CDR3 bases are TGTGCCAGCACCACCTCAGGGGCTTTGCGTGGCTACACCTTC. Translated, it gives CASTTSGALRGYTF.